The clone carrying this T cell receptor beta chain was seen more than once but under ten times. The V end was cut by 3 bases, the J end by 3 bases, with 18 bases between. Per germline, CDR1 MDHEN and CDR2 SYDVKM. This CDR3 spans 17 amino acids. This sample is part of a study of blood T cell repertoires in COVID-19. Study-wide context: There were acute and convalescent COVID-19 samples, and they came from the United States, Italy and Spain. T cells, B-cell-depleted T cells, or PBMCs supplied cDNA or gDNA.

Original processing methods: Estimates of nucleated cell counts were drawn from the amplification of reference gene primers. Sequenced by immunoSEQ multiplex PCR; TCRdb stores in-frame clones only, minus some. The D gene and trimming were derived from the DNA, and the V and J assignments and clone size from that table. The top ten clones hold approximately 10% of a sample with 150,000 to 200,000 clones, over 75% of them seen once. Sequenced input: peripheral blood. This TCR was recovered from a man aged 60-69 years with active or convalescent COVID-19. The chain combines TRBV28 with TRBJ1-5; D is unresolved. The CDR3 protein is CASSFSTTNPHNQPQHF. As DNA, the CDR3 is TGTGCCAGCAGTTTTTCAACGACTAACCCCCACAATCAGCCCCAGCATTTT.